The T cell receptor beta chain described here comes from a study of OX40 agonist ivuxolimab in advanced cancers. Trimming removed 4 bases from V and 0 bases from J, with 9 bases in between. The CDR3 loop spans 14 amino acids. The V gene's germline CDR1 is SGHRS and CDR2 YFSETQ. TCRdb keeps only in-frame clones here, not all; method: immunoSEQ multiplex PCR. The sample contains some 65,000 clones, roughly 85% of which appear only once. This sequence joins TRBV5-1 and TRBJ2-3; D is ambiguous. The sequencing here drew on CD4+ or CD8+ T cells sorted from blood, taken in a trial of the OX40 agonist ivuxolimab. The source of this sequence is an adult with an advanced solid tumor such as melanoma, head and neck, liver or kidney cancer. The CDR3 coding sequence is TGCGCCAGCAGCGGGTCCCTTAGCACAGATACGCAGTATTTT. It codes for CASSGSLSTDTQYF. The whole variable domain, remainder taken from reference TRBV5-1 and TRBJ2-3, is KAGVTQTPRYLIKTRGQQVTLSCSPISGHRSVSWYQQTPGQGLQFLFEYFSETQRNKGNFPGRFSGRQFSNSRSEMNVSTLELGDSALYLCASSGSLSTDTQYFGPGTRLTVL.